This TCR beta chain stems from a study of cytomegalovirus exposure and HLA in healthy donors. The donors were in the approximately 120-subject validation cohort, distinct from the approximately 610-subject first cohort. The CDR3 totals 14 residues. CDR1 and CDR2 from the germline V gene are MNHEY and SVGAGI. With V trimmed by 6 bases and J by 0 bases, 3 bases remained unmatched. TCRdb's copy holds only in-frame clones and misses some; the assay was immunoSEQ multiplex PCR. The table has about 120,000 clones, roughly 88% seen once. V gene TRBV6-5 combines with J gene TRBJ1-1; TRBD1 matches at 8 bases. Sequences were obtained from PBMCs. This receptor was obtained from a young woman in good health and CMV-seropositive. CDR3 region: CASRPGQVNTEAFF. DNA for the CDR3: TGTGCCAGCAGACCGGGACAGGTGAACACTGAAGCTTTCTTT.